The T cell receptor (beta chain) described here comes from a study of Graves' ophthalmopathy and Graves' hyperthyroidism. This CDR3 region has 16 residues. Germline V lookup: CDR1 PRHDT, CDR2 FYEKMQ (reference sequence). V lost 0 bases to trimming and J lost 3 bases, with 14 bases between them. This clonotype was detected ten times or more. TCR beta CDR3 regions were amplified from RNA transcripts. HTBI-primed RT-PCR formed the first round, and a multiplex PCR formed the second. TCRdb re-called the multiplex PCR reads through MiXCR, storing one row per CDR3 protein. The sample has hundreds of thousands of distinct CDR3 sequences, roughly an eighth seen once.

The genes are TRBV13 and TRBJ1-2; D is unresolved. The TCR comes from a young woman with Graves' ophthalmopathy. The specimen was blood. The CDR3 reads CASSLGSGDKYYGYTF. The CDR3 nucleotides read TGTGCCAGCAGCTTAGGGTCCGGGGATAAGTACTATGGCTACACCTTC.